The T cell receptor beta chain under discussion was sequenced for a study of cytomegalovirus exposure and HLA in healthy donors. The germline V gene has CDR1 SGHNT and CDR2 YENEEA. V trimming: 5 bases; J trimming: 6 bases; junction bases outside the gene matches: 4. The CDR3 consists of 14 residues. Primers: 60 Vbeta forward and 13 Jbeta reverse. Here immunoSEQ multiplex PCR was the method, and the copy in TCRdb shows in-frame clones only, minus some. The sample records some 100,000 clones, 70% to 80% being singletons. This clonotype originated in a woman aged 18-29 years in good health and CMV-seropositive. This chain uses TRBV11-3 with TRBJ2-7; TRBD2 matches 13 bases. Sequenced sample: PBMCs. CDR3 sequence: CASSAGLAGTEQYF. The CDR3, as DNA: TGTGCCAGCAGCGCGGGACTAGCGGGAACCGAGCAGTACTTC.